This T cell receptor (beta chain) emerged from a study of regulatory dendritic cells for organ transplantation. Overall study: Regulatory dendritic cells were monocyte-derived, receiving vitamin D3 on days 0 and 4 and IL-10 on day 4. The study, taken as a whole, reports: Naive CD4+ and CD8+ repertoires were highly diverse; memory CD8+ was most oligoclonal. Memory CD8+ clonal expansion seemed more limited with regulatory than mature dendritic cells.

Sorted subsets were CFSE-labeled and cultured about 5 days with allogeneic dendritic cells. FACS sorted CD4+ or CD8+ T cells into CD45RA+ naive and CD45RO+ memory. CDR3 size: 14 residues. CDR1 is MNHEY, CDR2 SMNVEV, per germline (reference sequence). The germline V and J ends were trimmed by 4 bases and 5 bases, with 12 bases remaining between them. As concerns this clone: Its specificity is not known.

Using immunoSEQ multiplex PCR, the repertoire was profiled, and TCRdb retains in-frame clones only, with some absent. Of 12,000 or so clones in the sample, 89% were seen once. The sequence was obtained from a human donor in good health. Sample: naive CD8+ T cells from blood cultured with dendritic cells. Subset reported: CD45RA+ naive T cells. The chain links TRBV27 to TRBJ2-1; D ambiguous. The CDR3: CASSSRLKNNEQFF. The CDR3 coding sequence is TGTGCCAGCAGTTCCAGGCTAAAGAACAATGAGCAGTTCTTC.